These 9 T cell receptor beta chains share one sample of origin, sequenced in a study of CD8+ T cells in alopecia areata. Treatment in this sample: oral pan-JAK inhibitor, 5-10 mg twice daily. RNA, once extracted, was reverse transcribed into cDNA for use as the sequencing template. Generated by immunoSEQ multiplex PCR, the TCRdb table keeps only in-frame clones and is missing some. The top ten clones hold over 3% of a sample with 150,000 to 200,000 clones, more than 55% of them seen once. The material sequenced was CD4+ T cells sorted from blood, taken at week 4, from a patient treated with tofacitinib. The source of these receptors is a human donor with alopecia areata.

J is TRBJ2-7 and V is TRBV18; D gene unclear. CDR1 is KGHSH and CDR2 is LQKENI in the germline V gene. The CDR3 spans 13 residues. With 4 bases removed from V and 0 bases from J, the gap between germline ends came to 7 bases. CDR3 coding DNA: TGTGCCAGCTCACAGCCGGGCTCCTACGAGCAGTACTTC. This encodes CASSQPGSYEQYF. Filled out from reference TRBV18 and TRBJ2-7, the complete variable domain reads NAGVMQNPRHLVRRRGQEARLRCSPMKGHSHVYWYRQLPEEGLKFMVYLQKENIIDESGMPKERFSAEFPKEGPSILRIQQVVRGDSAAYFCASSQPGSYEQYFGPGTRLTVT.

Turning to this clone: The junction differs from germline at one of its ends, possibly a read error. The chain joins TRBV7-7 to TRBJ2-1, with TRBD2 as a possible D gene (5 bases). The CDR3 loop spans 14 amino acids. Germline V lookup: CDR1 SSHAT, CDR2 FNYEAQ (reference sequence). CDR3 coding DNA: TGTGCTAGCAGCTTAGGCGGGCTCTACAATGAGCAGTTCTTC. This sequence encodes CASSLGGLYNEQFF.

This clone was seen more than once but under ten times. The chain uses TRBV7-2 and TRBJ2-5, with D perhaps given as TRBD1 or TRBD2 (5 bases each). This CDR3 is 13 amino acids long. Trimming stripped 8 bases from V and 4 bases from J, with 14 bases between. CDR1 and CDR2 (germline): SGHTA, FQGNSA. The DNA for the CDR3 is TGTGCCAGCGCGCCGGGACGGCCAGAGACCCAGTACTTC. Encoded protein: CASAPGRPETQYF.

V and J are TRBV5-1 and TRBJ2-1, with 9 bases identical to TRBD1. This CDR3 has 16 residues. From germline, CDR1 is SGHRS and CDR2 YFSETQ. V was pared by 5 bases and J by 9 bases, with 15 bases of the junction left unmatched. The CDR3 nucleotides are TGCGCCAGCAGATTCGTATACAGGGGGCCCACCACTGAGCAGTTCTTC. It yields the protein CASRFVYRGPTTEQFF.

The chain employs TRBV27 and TRBJ1-5, with 7 bases that match TRBD1. CDR1 MNHEY and CDR2 SMNVEV come from the germline V gene (reference sequence). This CDR3 is 15 amino acids long. V lost 6 bases to trimming and J lost 3 bases; unmatched junction nucleotides: 8. The CDR3 DNA is TGTGCCAGCAGACTCGGACAGGAGCCCAATCAGCCCCAGCATTTT. It codes for CASRLGQEPNQPQHF.

There are a few counts of this clone. The chain uses TRBV12-5 and TRBJ1-1; D is uncertain. Germline CDR1 reads LGHNT; CDR2 reads FRNRAP. V dropped 2 bases and J dropped 7 bases, with 8 bases sitting between them. The CDR3 has 12 residues. For the CDR3, the DNA is TGTGCTAGTGGTTTGCCGGGTGTTGAAGCTTTCTTT. Protein: CASGLPGVEAFF.

V usage is TRBV29-1 and J usage is TRBJ2-1; the match to TRBD1 covers 10 bases. Germline V lookup: CDR1 SQVTM, CDR2 ANQGSEA. The CDR3 is 11 residues long. Trimming took 7 bases from V and 8 from J; bases not matched to a gene: 2. CDR3 loop: CSAGQGYEQFF. CDR3 sequence (DNA): TGCAGCGCGGGACAGGGGTATGAGCAGTTCTTC.

This chain links TRBV7-6 with TRBJ2-1; weak D call: TRBD2 (7 bases). Trimming pared 5 bases from V and 4 bases from J, leaving 18 bases between. Per the germline V gene, CDR1 is SGHVS and CDR2 is FNYEAQ. The CDR3 length is 16 residues. CDR3 DNA: TGTGCCAGCAGCGGAAACCGGGGGGCTGGGTACAATGAGCAGTTCTTC. Its translation is CASSGNRGAGYNEQFF.

In its sample, this clone was seen a few times. The chain joins TRBV30 to TRBJ2-7; TRBD1 or TRBD2 may be the D gene (5 bases each). The CDR3 extends over 13 amino acids. Per germline, CDR1 GTSNPN and CDR2 SVGIG (reference sequence). Trimming cost V 0 bases and J 5 bases, with 11 bases left between them. The CDR3 protein is CAWSVLREHEQYF. For the CDR3, the DNA is TGTGCCTGGAGTGTACTCAGGGAGCACGAGCAGTACTTC.